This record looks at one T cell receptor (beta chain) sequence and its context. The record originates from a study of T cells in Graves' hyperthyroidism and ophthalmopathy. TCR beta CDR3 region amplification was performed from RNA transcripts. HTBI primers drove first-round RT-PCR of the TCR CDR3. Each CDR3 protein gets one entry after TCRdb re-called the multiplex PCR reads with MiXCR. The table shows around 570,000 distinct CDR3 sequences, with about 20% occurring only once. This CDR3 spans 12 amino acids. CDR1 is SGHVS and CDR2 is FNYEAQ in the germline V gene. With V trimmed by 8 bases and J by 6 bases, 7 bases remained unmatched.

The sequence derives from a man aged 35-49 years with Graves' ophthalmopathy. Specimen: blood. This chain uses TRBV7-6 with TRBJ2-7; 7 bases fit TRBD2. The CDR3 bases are TGTGCCAGCGCTGGGGGGGAAGGCGAGCAGTACTTC. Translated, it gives CASAGGEGEQYF.